This is a list of T cell receptor beta chains from one sample in a study of T cell clonotyping in hematopoietic cell transplantation. Repertoires were generated with immunoSEQ multiplex PCR, while TCRdb's copy carries only in-frame clones and drops some. The sample contains about 27,000 clones, roughly three quarters of which appear only once. The input for sequencing was peripheral blood mononuclear cells, taken before stem cell transplant. The receptors shown here come from a man aged 50 or older with myelodysplastic syndrome. Some clones in this sample may be carry-over from other donors' samples. Both conserved end residues are part of each CDR3. A D gene is named only where the DNA matches it firmly. Clone sizes are given selectively: once, few, many, or a class where the clone is expanded.

D,size,V,J,CDR3,DNA
NA,NA,TRBV15,TRBJ2-7,CATTQAGWGFDSYEQYF,TGTGCCACCACCCAGGCAGGTTGGGGATTCGACTCCTACGAGCAGTACTTC
TRBD1,NA,TRBV7-6,TRBJ1-5,CASSFGQGAGQPQHF,TGTGCCAGCAGCTTCGGACAGGGGGCTGGTCAGCCCCAGCATTTT
NA,NA,TRBV4-1,TRBJ1-5,CASRVAQGPSNQPQHF,TGCGCCAGTCGCGTAGCCCAGGGGCCGAGTAATCAGCCCCAGCATTTT
TRBD1,NA,TRBV30,TRBJ2-7,CAWSIDGQGSDEQYF,TGTGCCTGGAGTATCGACGGACAGGGGTCTGACGAGCAGTACTTC
NA,NA,TRBV2,TRBJ1-5,CASSGQRTSNQPQHF,TGTGCCAGCAGTGGCCAGCGTACTAGCAATCAGCCCCAGCATTTT
TRBD1,NA,TRBV29-1,TRBJ2-7,CSVVLDRGTREQYF,TGCAGCGTTGTTCTGGACAGGGGGACAAGGGAGCAGTACTTC
NA,few,TRBV12-1,TRBJ2-3,CASSFGGGATDTQYF,NA
NA,NA,TRBV5-6,TRBJ1-1,CASTPGALWGAEAFF,TGTGCCAGCACCCCAGGGGCACTGTGGGGAGCTGAAGCTTTCTTT
NA,NA,TRBV6-5,TRBJ1-6,CPPDSPLHF,TGTCCTCCCGATTCACCCCTCCACTTT
NA,NA,TRBV7-2,TRBJ1-1,CASSLEQGGTEAFF,TGTGCCAGCAGCTTAGAACAGGGCGGCACTGAAGCTTTCTTT
NA,NA,TRBV25-1,TRBJ1-6,CASRDLGNSPLHF,TGTGCCTCACGAGACCTGGGAAATTCACCCCTCCACTTT
NA,NA,TRBV27,TRBJ2-7,CASSLSGLSSYEQYF,TGTGCCAGCAGTTTATCAGGGCTCAGCTCCTACGAGCAGTACTTC
NA,few,TRBV28,TRBJ1-2,CASSTNSGYTF,TGTGCCAGCAGTACTAACAGTGGCTACACCTTC
NA,few,TRBV10-3,TRBJ2-3,CAIRPGTGGDTQYF,TGTGCCATCAGACCCGGGACGGGTGGGGATACGCAGTATTTT
NA,few,TRBV6-5,TRBJ2-7,CASSYSPNYEQYF,TGTGCCAGCAGTTACTCCCCGAACTACGAGCAGTACTTC
NA,NA,TRBV30,TRBJ1-5,CAWSRRGDQPQHF,TGTGCCTGGAGTAGAAGGGGGGATCAGCCCCAGCATTTT
TRBD1,NA,TRBV28,TRBJ2-3,CASSRPGQGTDTQYF,TGTGCCAGCAGCCGTCCGGGACAGGGCACAGATACGCAGTATTTT
TRBD1,NA,TRBV2,TRBJ2-5,CASSARTGAAPQETQYF,TGTGCCAGCAGTGCCCGGACAGGGGCAGCCCCACAAGAGACCCAGTACTTC
NA,NA,TRBV19,TRBJ2-7,CASRQTRRSYEQYF,TGTGCCAGTAGACAAACCCGTCGGTCCTACGAGCAGTACTTC
NA,once,TRBV29-1,TRBJ1-1,CGGATGTEAFF,TGCGGAGGGGCGACCGGCACTGAAGCTTTCTTT
NA,NA,TRBV6-5,TRBJ1-2,CASSYIRGGGYTF,TGTGCCAGCAGTTACATCAGGGGTGGCGGCTACACCTTC
TRBD1,NA,TRBV6-6,TRBJ1-1,CASSFRRQGLNTEAFF,TGTGCCAGCAGTTTTCGACGACAGGGATTGAACACTGAAGCTTTCTTT
NA,NA,TRBV27,TRBJ2-7,CASSRQSSYEQYF,TGTGCCAGCAGCAGACAGAGCTCCTACGAGCAGTACTTC
TRBD1,few,TRBV29-1,TRBJ2-7,CSASGQGDEQYF,TGCAGCGCCTCGGGACAGGGGGACGAGCAGTACTTC
TRBD2,NA,TRBV11-3,TRBJ2-7,CASSSTPHVAGVSDEQYF,TGTGCCAGCAGCTCAACCCCTCATGTAGCGGGAGTTTCCGACGAGCAGTACTTC
TRBD1,once,TRBV4-1,TRBJ1-5,CASSRSDRGSDQPQHF,TGCGCCAGCAGCCGCAGTGACAGGGGGTCCGATCAGCCCCAGCATTTT
TRBD2,NA,TRBV6-1,TRBJ2-7,CASSGLAGGDEQYF,TGTGCCAGCAGTGGCCTAGCGGGAGGGGACGAGCAGTACTTC
NA,few,TRBV4-3,TRBJ2-7,CASSQGSSSSYEQYF,TGCGCCAGCAGCCAGGGCAGTTCGAGCTCCTACGAGCAGTACTTC
NA,NA,TRBV28,TRBJ2-7,CASSFKGIYEQYF,TGTGCCAGCAGTTTCAAGGGAATCTACGAGCAGTACTTC
TRBD2,NA,TRBV28,TRBJ2-3,CASRSGLAVTDTQYF,TGTGCCAGCAGGTCGGGACTAGCTGTCACAGATACGCAGTATTTT
NA,NA,TRBV28,TRBJ1-2,CASSPSLMPSYGYTF,TGTGCCAGCAGTCCCTCCCTAATGCCCTCCTATGGCTACACCTTC
NA,NA,TRBV14,TRBJ2-2,CASSQQTLNTGELFF,TGTGCCAGCAGCCAACAGACGCTTAACACCGGGGAGCTGTTTTTT
TRBD1,NA,TRBV6-5,TRBJ1-3,CASSFVDRGPGNTIYF,TGTGCCAGCAGTTTTGTAGACAGGGGGCCTGGAAACACCATATATTTT
NA,NA,TRBV27,TRBJ1-1,CASILGAEAFF,TGTGCCAGCATCCTAGGCGCTGAAGCTTTCTTT
NA,NA,TRBV28,TRBJ1-2,CASTWIQGGYTF,TGTGCCAGCACCTGGATACAGGGAGGCTACACCTTC
NA,NA,TRBV30,TRBJ1-2,CAWSVLRQDDNGYTF,TGTGCCTGGAGTGTACTGCGACAGGATGACAATGGCTACACCTTC
NA,few,TRBV4-3,TRBJ1-2,CASSLSEDYGYTF,TGCGCCAGCAGCCTCAGTGAGGACTATGGCTACACCTTC
NA,NA,TRBV5-8,TRBJ2-5,CASSSPLQETQYF,TGTGCCAGCAGCTCTCCCCTTCAAGAGACCCAGTACTTC
NA,NA,TRBV28,TRBJ2-5,CASSPSSWTQYF,TGTGCCAGCAGTCCCTCGTCGTGGACCCAGTACTTC
NA,NA,TRBV7-6,TRBJ2-3,CASSLGGRFSTDTQYF,TGTGCCAGCAGCTTAGGCGGCAGGTTTAGCACAGATACGCAGTATTTT
NA,NA,TRBV10-3,TRBJ1-1,CAISESVVPNTEAFF,TGTGCCATCAGTGAGTCGGTTGTCCCGAACACTGAAGCTTTCTTT
NA,NA,TRBV30,TRBJ1-4,CAWSPLVGFGEKLFF,TGTGCCTGGAGTCCCCTGGTGGGGTTCGGTGAAAAACTGTTTTTT
TRBD1,NA,TRBV30,TRBJ2-7,CAWGTAQQYF,TGTGCCTGGGGGACAGCTCAGCAGTACTTC
NA,few,TRBV7-6,TRBJ2-7,CASSLAGTGREQYF,TGTGCCAGCAGCCTGGCCGGTACAGGGAGGGAGCAGTACTTC
TRBD1,NA,TRBV6-1,TRBJ2-2,CASIGQAGELFF,TGTGCCAGCATCGGACAGGCCGGGGAGCTGTTTTTT
TRBD1,NA,TRBV5-8,TRBJ1-1,CASSSDRANTEAFF,TGTGCCAGCAGCTCGGACAGGGCGAACACTGAAGCTTTCTTT
NA,NA,TRBV29-1,TRBJ2-7,CSVRQFSYEQYF,TGCAGCGTGAGACAGTTCTCCTACGAGCAGTACTTC
NA,NA,TRBV29-1,TRBJ2-7,CSVTRDIGNEQYF,TGCAGCGTTACTAGGGACATTGGTAACGAGCAGTACTTC
NA,NA,TRBV21-1,TRBJ2-1,CASTGGGNEQFF,TGTGCGTCGACAGGGGGGGGCAATGAGCAGTTCTTC
TRBD1,NA,TRBV9,TRBJ2-5,CASSATRTGQETQYF,TGTGCCAGCAGCGCCACCAGGACAGGCCAAGAGACCCAGTACTTC
NA,NA,TRBV7-8,TRBJ1-4,CASSLLGGQGATNEKLFF,TGTGCCAGCAGCTTATTGGGGGGACAAGGGGCAACTAATGAAAAACTGTTTTTT
NA,NA,TRBV5-1,TRBJ1-3,CASSLWASSGNTIYF,TGCGCCAGCAGCTTGTGGGCGAGCTCTGGAAACACCATATATTTT
NA,NA,TRBV5-1,TRBJ2-1,CASSGSGFGEQFF,TGCGCCAGCAGCGGGTCAGGCTTCGGTGAGCAGTTCTTC
NA,NA,TRBV28,TRBJ2-7,CASFPRRRDYEQYF,TGTGCCAGCTTCCCCCGTAGACGAGATTACGAGCAGTACTTC